Following are 20 T cell receptor beta chains from one sample sequenced in a study of Tregs in tolerant kidney transplant recipients. Measured with immunoSEQ multiplex PCR; TCRdb has only the in-frame clones, and not every one. The sample carries 110,000 or so clones, roughly 92% recorded once. The sequenced sample was CD4+ T cells from blood. The origin of the receptors is a human donor in good health.

V usage is TRBV2 and J usage is TRBJ1-5; 8 bases line up with TRBD1. This CDR3 spans 16 amino acids. Germline trimming cut 11 bases from V and 4 bases from J; bases unmatched to any gene: 16. Germline V lookup: CDR1 SNHLY, CDR2 FYNNEI. As DNA, the CDR3 is TGTGCCTCAGCAGTGAGGCCAGGGGGCTCTAATCAGCCCCAGCATTTT. Amino acids: CASAVRPGGSNQPQHF.

The chain is built from TRBV7-8 and TRBJ2-7, with 9 positions matching TRBD2. This CDR3 has 13 residues. V was pared by 9 bases and J by 4 bases, with 7 bases of the junction left unmatched. Germline CDR1 and CDR2: SGHVS and FQNEAQ. The CDR3 bases are TGTGCCAGTGGGCGGGAGGGATTTTACGAGCAGTACTTC. This sequence encodes CASGREGFYEQYF.

This rearrangement joins TRBV5-1 to TRBJ1-5; D not resolved. CDR1 SGHRS and CDR2 YFSETQ come from the germline V gene. V was clipped by 2 bases and J by 3 bases, with 9 bases between them. The CDR3 runs to 14 residues. This CDR3 reads CASSFDGINQPQHF. As DNA, the CDR3 is TGCGCCAGCAGCTTCGACGGCATCAATCAGCCCCAGCATTTT.

The V and J genes are TRBV9 and TRBJ2-5, with 9 bases aligning to TRBD1. V trimming: 4 bases; J trimming: 5 bases; junction bases outside the gene matches: 9. This CDR3 is built from 15 residues. Germline V lookup: CDR1 SGDLS, CDR2 YYNGEE. CDR3 loop: CASSYGTGLPETQYF. CDR3 nucleotides: TGTGCCAGCAGCTACGGGACAGGGCTCCCGGAGACCCAGTACTTC.

The chain combines TRBV19 with TRBJ2-7; TRBD1 aligns across 7 bases. The CDR3 is 14 amino acids. V lost 5 bases to trimming and J lost 1 base; unmatched junction nucleotides: 5. Germline CDR1 and CDR2: LNHDA and SQIVND (reference sequence). Here the CDR3 reads CASSPQQGSYEQYF. As DNA, the CDR3 is TGTGCCAGTAGTCCGCAACAGGGGTCCTACGAGCAGTACTTC.

The V and J genes are TRBV2 and TRBJ2-5; no reliable D call. This CDR3 is 16 amino acids long. V lost 0 bases and J 5 bases, leaving 16 bases between the germline ends. Germline lookup yields CDR1 SNHLY and CDR2 FYNNEI. CDR3: CASSEASTLKGETQYF. The CDR3 nucleotides are TGTGCCAGCAGTGAAGCGTCGACTCTTAAAGGGGAGACCCAGTACTTC.

This rearrangement joins TRBV7-9 to TRBJ2-5, with 10 bases lining up with TRBD2. The CDR3 runs 15 residues. Germline V lookup: CDR1 SEHNR, CDR2 FQNEAQ (reference sequence). The junction had 10 bases not matched to a gene; V was cut back by 8 bases and J by 4 bases. The CDR3 coding sequence is TGTGCCAGCCGGCTAGCGGGAGCTCTATCAGAGACCCAGTACTTC. It translates to CASRLAGALSETQYF.

The rearrangement links TRBV6-1 to TRBJ1-6; D is perhaps TRBD1 (6 bases). The CDR3 contains 15 residues. The germline CDR1 and CDR2 sequences are MNHNS and SASEGT. Deletions cut 5 bases from V and 7 bases from J, with 15 bases between. This CDR3 is CASSLWQGKNSPLHF. Here the CDR3 DNA reads TGTGCCAGCAGTCTCTGGCAGGGGAAAAATTCACCCCTCCACTTT.

This sequence joins TRBV11-2 and TRBJ1-2; the match to TRBD1 covers 8 bases. The CDR3 runs to 15 residues. The germline V gene has CDR1 SGHAT and CDR2 FQNNGV. V dropped 4 bases and J dropped 8; count of bases not matched to a gene: 12. CDR3 in amino acids: CASSSYRGVYEGYTF. The DNA of the CDR3 is TGTGCCAGCAGCTCCTACAGGGGGGTCTATGAAGGCTACACCTTC.

The chain links TRBV15 to TRBJ1-5; D is unresolved. Per the germline V gene, CDR1 is LNHNV and CDR2 is YYDKDF (reference sequence). The CDR3 has 13 amino acids. With 0 bases removed from V and 6 bases from J, the gap between germline ends came to 6 bases. The CDR3 sequence: CATSRDRGQPQHF. The CDR3 bases are TGTGCCACCAGCAGAGATCGGGGTCAGCCCCAGCATTTT. Combining the CDR3 with reference TRBV15 and TRBJ1-5 gives the whole variable domain DAMVIQNPRYQVTQFGKPVTLSCSQTLNHNVMYWYQQKSSQAPKLLFHYYDKDFNNEADTPDNFQSRRPNTSFCFLDIRSPGLGDTAMYLCATSRDRGQPQHFGDGTRLSIL.

This clone came up once. The chain recombines TRBV5-6 with TRBJ2-5; 9 bases line up with TRBD2. Germline-derived CDR1 and CDR2 are SGHDT and YYEEEE. The CDR3 totals 15 residues. With 2 bases clipped from V and 11 bases from J, the junction kept 13 bases outside the gene matches. CDR3 sequence reads: CASSLNSGGPVRQYF. CDR3 in DNA: TGTGCCAGCAGCTTAAATAGCGGGGGCCCTGTAAGACAGTACTTC.

The chain combines TRBV7-9 with TRBJ2-3; 7 nucleotides align to TRBD1. The germline CDR1 and CDR2 sequences are SEHNR and FQNEAQ (reference sequence). Unmatched junction bases numbered 8, after V lost 5 bases and J lost 3 bases. The CDR3 consists of 15 residues. DNA of the CDR3: TGTGCCAGCAGCCCTTGGACAGGCCGGACAGATACGCAGTATTTT. Amino acids: CASSPWTGRTDTQYF.

The chain has TRBV5-1 and TRBJ1-4; TRBD1 aligns across 8 bases. CDR3 length: 15 amino acids. The V segment lost 3 bases and the J segment 3 bases; nucleotides outside the gene matches: 4. CDR1 and CDR2 from the germline V gene are SGHRS and YFSETQ. DNA of the CDR3: TGCGCCAGCAGCTCACAGGGACAGGCTAATGAAAAACTGTTTTTT. Amino acids: CASSSQGQANEKLFF.

The V and J genes are TRBV6-5 and TRBJ2-7; D uncertain. V lost 4 bases and J lost 2, with 9 bases in between. CDR1 and CDR2 from the germline V gene are MNHEY and SVGAGI. The CDR3 consists of 13 residues. CDR3 sequence (DNA): TGTGCCAGCAGTTCGTCCCCTACCTACGAGCAGTACTTC. It codes for CASSSSPTYEQYF.

This chain connects TRBV21-1 to TRBJ2-1; the D call of TRBD2 is as the table states it, not checked on the DNA. TRBV21-1 is designated a pseudogene. CDR3 length: 15 residues. The DNA of the CDR3 is TGTGCCAGCAGCAAAGGAGGAGCGGGGGACAATGAGCAGTTCTTC. Translation: CASSKGGAGDNEQFF.

The CDR3 DNA is TGTGCCATCAGCCCCGGGAGGGAGGATGGCTACACCTTC. Translated, it gives CAISPGREDGYTF. The chain links TRBV10-3 to TRBJ1-2; D remains ambiguous. The CDR3 extends over 13 amino acids. Looked up from germline, CDR1 is ENHRY and CDR2 is SYGVKD. V lost 6 bases to trimming and J lost 6 bases, with 14 bases between them.

The chain has TRBV5-1 and TRBJ2-3, with TRBD2 as a possible D gene (5 bases). Between the trimmed V and J ends, which lost 0 bases and 3 bases, there was a span of 14 bases. This CDR3 contains 16 residues. Germline loops: CDR1 SGHRS, CDR2 YFSETQ. CDR3 bases: TGCGCCAGCAGCTTGGGCCGGGGATTTGGAACAGATACGCAGTATTTT. Amino acids: CASSLGRGFGTDTQYF.

The chain recombines TRBV6-1 with TRBJ1-1; a weak D match, TRBD1 (6 bases). CDR3 size: 14 residues. Germline values: CDR1 MNHNS, CDR2 SASEGT. Trimming shortened V by 6 bases and J by 4 bases, and 15 bases separated the two germline ends. The CDR3, as DNA: TGTGCCAGCAGAGAACAGGGTTCCGCCACTGAAGCTTTCTTT. It encodes CASREQGSATEAFF.

CDR3 bases: TGTGCCAGCAGCCCTCAGGGGCTAGCGGGACTCTCCTACAATGAGCAGTTCTTC. It encodes CASSPQGLAGLSYNEQFF. V is TRBV7-3 and J is TRBJ2-1; 9 nucleotides align to TRBD2. This CDR3 comprises 18 residues. The germline gives CDR1 SGHTA, CDR2 FQGTGA. The V segment lost 5 bases and the J segment 0 bases; nucleotides outside the gene matches: 11.

J is TRBJ1-4 and V is TRBV5-4, with a possible D match to TRBD1 (6 bases). The germline V and J ends were trimmed by 4 bases and 3 bases, with 13 bases remaining between them. Germline loops: CDR1 SGHNT, CDR2 YYREEE (reference sequence). CDR3 length: 15 amino acids. For the CDR3, the DNA is TGTGCCAGCAGCCAAAGGGGGGGCTCTAATGAAAAACTGTTTTTT. This gives the protein CASSQRGGSNEKLFF.